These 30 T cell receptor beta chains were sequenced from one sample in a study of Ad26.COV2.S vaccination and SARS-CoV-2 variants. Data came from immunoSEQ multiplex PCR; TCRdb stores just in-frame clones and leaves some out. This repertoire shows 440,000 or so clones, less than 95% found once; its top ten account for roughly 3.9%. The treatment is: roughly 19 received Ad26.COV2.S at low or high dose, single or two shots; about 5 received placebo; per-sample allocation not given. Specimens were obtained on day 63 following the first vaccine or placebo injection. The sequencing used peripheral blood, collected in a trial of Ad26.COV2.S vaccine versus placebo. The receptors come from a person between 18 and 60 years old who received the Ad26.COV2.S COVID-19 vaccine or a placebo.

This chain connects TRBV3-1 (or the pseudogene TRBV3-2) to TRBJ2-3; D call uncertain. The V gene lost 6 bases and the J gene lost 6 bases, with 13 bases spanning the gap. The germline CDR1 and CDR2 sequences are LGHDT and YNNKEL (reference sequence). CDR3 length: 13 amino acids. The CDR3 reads CASRHASKDTQYF. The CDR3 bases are TGTGCCAGCAGACATGCGTCCAAGGATACGCAGTATTTT.

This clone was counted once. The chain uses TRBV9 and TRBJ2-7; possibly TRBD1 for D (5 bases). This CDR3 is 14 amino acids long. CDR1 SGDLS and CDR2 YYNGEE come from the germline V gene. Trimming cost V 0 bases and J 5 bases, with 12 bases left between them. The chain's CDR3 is CASSVEGAADEQYF. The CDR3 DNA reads TGTGCCAGCAGCGTAGAAGGGGCTGCAGACGAGCAGTACTTC.

The CDR3 reads CASSVSDHTDTQYF. CDR3 nucleotides: TGTGCCAGCAGTGTGTCGGACCACACAGATACGCAGTATTTT. The chain uses TRBV6-4 and TRBJ2-3; D is ambiguous. This CDR3 has 14 residues. CDR1 is MRHNA, CDR2 SNTAGT, per germline. V was shortened by 4 bases and J by 2 bases, with 10 bases between the two germline ends.

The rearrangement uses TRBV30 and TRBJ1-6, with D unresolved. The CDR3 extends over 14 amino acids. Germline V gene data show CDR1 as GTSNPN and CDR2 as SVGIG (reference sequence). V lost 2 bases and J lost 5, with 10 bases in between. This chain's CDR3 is CAWSPGRNNSPLHF. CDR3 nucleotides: TGTGCCTGGAGTCCTGGGCGGAATAATTCACCCCTCCACTTT.

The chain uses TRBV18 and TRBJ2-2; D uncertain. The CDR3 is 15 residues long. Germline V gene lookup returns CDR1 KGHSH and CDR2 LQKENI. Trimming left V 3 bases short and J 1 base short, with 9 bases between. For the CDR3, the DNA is TGTGCCAGCTCACCTGGAACAGAGAACACCGGGGAGCTGTTTTTT. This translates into CASSPGTENTGELFF.

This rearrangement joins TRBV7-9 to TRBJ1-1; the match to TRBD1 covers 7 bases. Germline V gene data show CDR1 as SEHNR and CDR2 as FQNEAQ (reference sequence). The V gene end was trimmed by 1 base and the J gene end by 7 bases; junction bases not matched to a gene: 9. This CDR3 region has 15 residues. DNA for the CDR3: TGTGCCAGCAGCTTAGTGTTACAGGGGTGGGATGAAGCTTTCTTT. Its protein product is CASSLVLQGWDEAFF. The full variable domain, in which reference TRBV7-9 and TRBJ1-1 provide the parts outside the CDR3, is DTGVSQNPRHKITKRGQNVTFRCDPISEHNRLYWYRQTLGQGPEFLTYFQNEAQLEKSRLLSDRFSAERPKGSFSTLEIQRTEQGDSAMYLCASSLVLQGWDEAFFGQGTRLTVV.

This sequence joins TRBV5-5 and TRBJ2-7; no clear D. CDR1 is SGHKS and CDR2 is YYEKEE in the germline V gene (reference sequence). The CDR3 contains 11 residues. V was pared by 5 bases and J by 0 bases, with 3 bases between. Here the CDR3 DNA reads TGTGCCAGCAGTTCCTCCTACGAGCAGTACTTC. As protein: CASSSSYEQYF.

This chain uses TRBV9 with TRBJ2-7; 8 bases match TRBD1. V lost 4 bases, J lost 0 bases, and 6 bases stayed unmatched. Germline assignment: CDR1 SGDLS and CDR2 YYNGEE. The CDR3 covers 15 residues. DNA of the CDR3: TGTGCCAGCAGCACCGGGACAGGCTCCTCCTACGAGCAGTACTTC. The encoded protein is CASSTGTGSSYEQYF.

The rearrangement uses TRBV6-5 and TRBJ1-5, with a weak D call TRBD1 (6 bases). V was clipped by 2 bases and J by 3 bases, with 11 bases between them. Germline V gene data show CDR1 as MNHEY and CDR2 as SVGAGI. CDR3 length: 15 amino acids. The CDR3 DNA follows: TGTGCCAGCAGTTACATGGACAGTCTCAATCAGCCCCAGCATTTT. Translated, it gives CASSYMDSLNQPQHF.

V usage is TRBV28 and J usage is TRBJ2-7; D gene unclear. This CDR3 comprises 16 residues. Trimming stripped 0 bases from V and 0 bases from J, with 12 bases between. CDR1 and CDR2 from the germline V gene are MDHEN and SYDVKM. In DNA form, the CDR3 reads TGTGCCAGCAGTTTATGGGGCCAGCGTCTCTCCTACGAGCAGTACTTC. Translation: CASSLWGQRLSYEQYF.

The CDR3 DNA follows: TGTGCCAGCAGTGAAAGGGCACTAACCCATAATTCACCCCTCCACTTT. This encodes CASSERALTHNSPLHF. This chain links TRBV2 with TRBJ1-6; D uncertain. The V gene's germline CDR1 is SNHLY and CDR2 FYNNEI. The CDR3 is 16 amino acids. V was trimmed by 2 bases and J by 5 bases, leaving 13 bases between them.

This chain's CDR3 is CASSLKQGARVYEQYF. The CDR3 coding sequence is TGTGCCAGCAGTTTAAAACAGGGGGCAAGGGTCTACGAGCAGTACTTC. The chain uses TRBV27 and TRBJ2-7; 9 bases map to TRBD1. Germline lookup yields CDR1 MNHEY and CDR2 SMNVEV (reference sequence). This CDR3 has 16 amino acids. With 2 bases clipped from V and 3 bases from J, the junction kept 8 bases outside the gene matches.

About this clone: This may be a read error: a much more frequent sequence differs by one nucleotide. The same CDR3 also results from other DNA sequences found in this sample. The CDR3 DNA follows: TGTGCCAGCTCACCCAACACCGGGGAGCTGTTTTTT. Translation gives CASSPNTGELFF. V usage is TRBV18 and J usage is TRBJ2-2; the D is unclear. CDR3 length equals 12 residues. The V gene's germline CDR1 is KGHSH and CDR2 LQKENI. Trimming removed 3 bases from V and 2 bases from J, with 1 base in between.

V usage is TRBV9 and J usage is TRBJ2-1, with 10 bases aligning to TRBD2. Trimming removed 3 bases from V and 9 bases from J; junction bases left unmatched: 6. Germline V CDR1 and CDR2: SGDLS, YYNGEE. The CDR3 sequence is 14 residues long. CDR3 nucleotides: TGTGCCAGCAGCGCTGCACTAGCGGGATTTGAGCAGTTCTTC. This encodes CASSAALAGFEQFF.

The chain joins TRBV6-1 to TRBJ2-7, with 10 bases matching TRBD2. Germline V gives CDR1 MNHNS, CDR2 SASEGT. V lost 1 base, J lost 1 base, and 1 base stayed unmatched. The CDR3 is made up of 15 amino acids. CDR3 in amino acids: CASSEGAGGSYEQYF. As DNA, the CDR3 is TGTGCCAGCAGTGAAGGAGCGGGAGGGTCCTACGAGCAGTACTTC.

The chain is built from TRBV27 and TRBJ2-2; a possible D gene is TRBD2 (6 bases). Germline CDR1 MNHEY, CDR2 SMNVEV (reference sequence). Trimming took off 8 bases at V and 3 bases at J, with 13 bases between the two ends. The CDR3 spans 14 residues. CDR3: CASGRGGYTGELFF. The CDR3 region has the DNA TGTGCCAGCGGCCGTGGGGGGTACACCGGGGAGCTGTTTTTT.

In nucleotides, the CDR3 is TGTGCCAGCAGCTCTGACGGACAGGCGAACACTGAAGCTTTCTTT. As protein: CASSSDGQANTEAFF. This sequence joins TRBV9 and TRBJ1-1; the match to TRBD1 covers 7 bases. In germline, CDR1 is SGDLS, CDR2 YYNGEE. The CDR3 runs to 15 residues. V lost 4 bases, J lost 1 base, and 7 bases stayed unmatched.

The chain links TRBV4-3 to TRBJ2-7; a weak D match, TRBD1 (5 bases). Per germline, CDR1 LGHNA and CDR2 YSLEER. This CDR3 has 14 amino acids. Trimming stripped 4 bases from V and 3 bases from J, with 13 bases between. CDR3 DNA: TGCGCCAGCAGCCCCAGGGCCTCAGGCTACGAGCAGTACTTC. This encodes CASSPRASGYEQYF.

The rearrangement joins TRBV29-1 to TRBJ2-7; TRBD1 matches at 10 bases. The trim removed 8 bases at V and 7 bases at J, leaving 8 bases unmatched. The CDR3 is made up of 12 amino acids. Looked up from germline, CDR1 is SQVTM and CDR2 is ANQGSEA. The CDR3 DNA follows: TGCAGCTTTGGACAGGGGGTAGGGGAGCAGTACTTC. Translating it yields CSFGQGVGEQYF.

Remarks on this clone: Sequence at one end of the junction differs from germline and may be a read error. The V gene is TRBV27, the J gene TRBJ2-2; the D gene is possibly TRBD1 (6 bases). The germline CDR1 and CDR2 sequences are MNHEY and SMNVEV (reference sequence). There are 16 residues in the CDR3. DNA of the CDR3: TGTGCCAGCAGTATATCGGGGCCAGGGGCCACCGGGGAGCTGTTTTTT. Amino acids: CASSISGPGATGELFF.

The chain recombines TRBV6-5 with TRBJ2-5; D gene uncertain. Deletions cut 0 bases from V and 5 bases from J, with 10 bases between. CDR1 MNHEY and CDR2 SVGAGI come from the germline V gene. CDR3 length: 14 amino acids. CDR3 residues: CASSYSRLRETQYF. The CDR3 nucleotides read TGTGCCAGCAGTTACTCGAGGCTCCGGGAGACCCAGTACTTC.

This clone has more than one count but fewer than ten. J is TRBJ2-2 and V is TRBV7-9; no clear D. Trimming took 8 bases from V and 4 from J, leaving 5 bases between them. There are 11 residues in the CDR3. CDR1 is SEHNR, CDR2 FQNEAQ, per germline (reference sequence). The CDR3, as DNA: TGTGCCAGCTGGGGCACCGGGGAGCTGTTTTTT. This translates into CASWGTGELFF.

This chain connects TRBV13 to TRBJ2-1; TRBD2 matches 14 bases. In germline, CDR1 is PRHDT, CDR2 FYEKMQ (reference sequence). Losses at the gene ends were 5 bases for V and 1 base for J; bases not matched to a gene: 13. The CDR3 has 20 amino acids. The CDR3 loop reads CASSLTGTSGSGISYNEQFF. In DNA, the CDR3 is TGTGCCAGCAGCCTTACCGGGACTAGCGGGAGTGGGATTTCCTACAATGAGCAGTTCTTC. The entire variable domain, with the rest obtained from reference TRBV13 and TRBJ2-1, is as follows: AAGVIQSPRHLIKEKRETATLKCYPIPRHDTVYWYQQGPGQDPQFLISFYEKMQSDKGSIPDRFSAQQFSDYHSELNMSSLELGDSALYFCASSLTGTSGSGISYNEQFFGPGTRLTVL.

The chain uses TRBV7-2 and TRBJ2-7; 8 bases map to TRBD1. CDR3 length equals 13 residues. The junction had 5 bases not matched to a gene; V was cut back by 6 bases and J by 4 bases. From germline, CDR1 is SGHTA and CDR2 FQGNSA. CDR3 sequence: CASSRTGSYEQYF. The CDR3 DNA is TGTGCCAGCAGTCGGACAGGGTCTTACGAGCAGTACTTC.

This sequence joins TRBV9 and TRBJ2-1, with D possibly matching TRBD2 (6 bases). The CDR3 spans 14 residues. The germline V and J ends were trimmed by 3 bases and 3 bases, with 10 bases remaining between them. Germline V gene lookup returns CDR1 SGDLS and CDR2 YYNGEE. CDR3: CASSARLDYNEQFF. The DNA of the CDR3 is TGTGCCAGCAGCGCCAGACTAGACTACAATGAGCAGTTCTTC. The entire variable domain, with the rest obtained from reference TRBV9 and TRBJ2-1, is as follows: DSGVTQTPKHLITATGQRVTLRCSPRSGDLSVYWYQQSLDQGLQFLIQYYNGEERAKGNILERFSAQQFPDLHSELNLSSLELGDSALYFCASSARLDYNEQFFGPGTRLTVL.

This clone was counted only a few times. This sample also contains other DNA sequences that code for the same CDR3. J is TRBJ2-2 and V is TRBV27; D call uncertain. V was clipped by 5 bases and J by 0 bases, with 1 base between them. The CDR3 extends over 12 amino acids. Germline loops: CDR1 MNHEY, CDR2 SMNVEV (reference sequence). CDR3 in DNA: TGTGCCAGCAGTCCGAACACCGGGGAGCTGTTTTTT. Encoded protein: CASSPNTGELFF.

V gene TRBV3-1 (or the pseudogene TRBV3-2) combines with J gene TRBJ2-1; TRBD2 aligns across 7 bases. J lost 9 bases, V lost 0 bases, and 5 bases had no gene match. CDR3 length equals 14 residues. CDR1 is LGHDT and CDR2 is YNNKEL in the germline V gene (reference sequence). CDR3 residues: CASSQELGGSEQFF. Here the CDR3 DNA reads TGTGCCAGCAGCCAAGAATTAGGCGGGAGTGAGCAGTTCTTC.

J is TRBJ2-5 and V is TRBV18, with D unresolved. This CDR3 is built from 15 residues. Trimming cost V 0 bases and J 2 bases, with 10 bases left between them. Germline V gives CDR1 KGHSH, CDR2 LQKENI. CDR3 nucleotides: TGTGCCAGCTCACCACCTTTCGGGTCACAAGAGACCCAGTACTTC. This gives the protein CASSPPFGSQETQYF.

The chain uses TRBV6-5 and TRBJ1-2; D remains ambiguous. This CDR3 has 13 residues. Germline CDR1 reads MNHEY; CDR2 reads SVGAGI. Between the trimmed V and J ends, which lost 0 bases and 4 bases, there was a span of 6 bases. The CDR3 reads CASSYSSTYGYTF. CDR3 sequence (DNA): TGTGCCAGCAGTTACTCCTCAACCTATGGCTACACCTTC.

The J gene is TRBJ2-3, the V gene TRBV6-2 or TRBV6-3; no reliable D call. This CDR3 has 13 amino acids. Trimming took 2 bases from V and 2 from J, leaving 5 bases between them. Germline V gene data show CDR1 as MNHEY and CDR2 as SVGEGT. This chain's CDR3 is CASSYGDTDTQYF. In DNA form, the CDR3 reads TGTGCCAGCAGTTACGGCGACACAGATACGCAGTATTTT.